The entry below gives a single T cell receptor (beta chain) sequence along with its context. What antigen it recognizes has not been identified. Per-base qualities were not stored, and no clone one base away is much larger. TCRbeta CDR3 regions were amplified from genomic DNA by means of the immunoSEQ Assay, a bias-controlled multiplex PCR. For the original study's pipeline: Within the assay, amplification of reference gene primers was used to estimate how many nucleated cells each sample contained. To quantify the absolute abundance of each unique TCRbeta CDR3 rearrangement, sequence reads were collapsed and filtered. For each sample, productive Simpson clonality was calculated as the square root of Simpson's diversity index over productive rearrangements. This immuneACCESS table, as held by TCRdb, lists in-frame sequences with V and J called but not all clones. Of the missing ones, under half trace to an unresolved V gene in checked studies; the others have no known cause. Clone size and V and J calls were adopted from that table, with D and trimming inferred from the DNA. In this sample the table shows approximately 180,000 clones, around 85% of which occur a single time. Jointly, the top ten make up 6.2% of the sample.

Enrolling through a virtual design, the prospective study's participants ranged in age from roughly 18 to 90 years and lived across more than 20 United States geographic areas. In the prospective study, participants were assigned to cohorts based on the clinical history participants reported in a screening survey and a study questionnaire. Recovered participants in ImmuneRACE Cohort 3 were defined as having two consecutive negative NP/OP PCR tests, clearance from a healthcare professional, or resolution of symptoms. In the prospective study, whole blood, serum and a nasopharyngeal or oropharyngeal swab were collected from each participant by mobile phlebotomists. Additional blood draws and questionnaires over an approximately two-month period could optionally be provided by prospective study participants. Before DNA extraction, prospective study blood samples were shipped either frozen or at room temperature.

The source of the sample is a study of blood T cell repertoires in COVID-19 (TCRdb year 2020). Concerning the study at large: Samples covering the acute and convalescent phases of COVID-19 were provided by collaborators in the United States, Italy and Spain. The material from the prospective study consisted of cDNA or gDNA derived from T cells, B-cell-depleted T cells, or PBMCs. Sample metadata almost always included a de-identified subject ID, COVID-19 status, age in years and sex. Where HLA class I and class II types were available, the types were taken from metadata supplied by the sample provider, not from assay-based typing. Deeply sampled blood TCRbeta repertoires from subjects exposed to, actively infected with, or recovered from COVID-19 were included in the dataset. The repertoires were released in a freely available public database intended as a resource for research on the immune response to SARS-CoV-2. The samples were drawn from the first 160 participants of the ongoing ImmuneRACE study and from 1,254 subjects provided by 6 global collaborators.

V loses 0 bases, J loses 6 bases, and the germline ends lie 22 bases apart. Including cysteine and phenylalanine, the CDR3 has 18 amino acids. CDR3 DNA only is kept here, 54 bases in frame from base 1. CDR1 and CDR2 (SGHDN, FVKESK) derive from the germline V gene. General conclusions and limits of the study: The amount of clinical and demographic metadata varied by source and participant and was provided uncurated.

Recombination joined TRBV14 with TRBJ2-3; TRBD2 could be the D gene, as 5 bases match. This clonotype was sampled from a man aged 35 to 55 who had recovered from COVID-19. Material for sequencing was PBMCs or T cells enriched from blood (not recorded which). DNA sequence: TGTGCCAGCAGCCAAGATGAGGGCCTTTGGTATGATCGGGATACGCAGTATTTT. Translated, this is CASSQDEGLWYDRDTQYF.